This T cell receptor (beta chain) was sequenced in a study of glioma-infiltrating T cells after dendritic cell vaccination. TCRB CDR3 was amplified from 2 ug genomic DNA or less. Amplification used 60 V beta primers and 13 J beta primers. Profiled with immunoSEQ multiplex PCR; TCRdb holds only in-frame clones, not every one. Of around 78,000 clones listed, 85% are singletons. This CDR3 spans 15 amino acids. Germline loops: CDR1 SGHRS, CDR2 YFSETQ. Between the trimmed V and J ends, which lost 5 bases and 1 base, there was a span of 12 bases. Noted time point: after dendritic cell vaccination, including at tumor progression/relapse. Fresh-frozen tumor tissue and more than two years of survival data were available for all. PBMC were collected before vaccination, two weeks after the third vaccination, and at progression.

The V call is TRBV5-1, the J call TRBJ2-2; tentative D call: TRBD2 (7 bases). The clonotype originates from a human donor with glioblastoma. The source material was blood, sampled after dendritic cell vaccination. CDR3 sequence reads: CASRNREGNTGELFF. CDR3 nucleotide sequence: TGCGCCAGCAGGAACAGGGAGGGGAACACCGGGGAGCTGTTTTTT.